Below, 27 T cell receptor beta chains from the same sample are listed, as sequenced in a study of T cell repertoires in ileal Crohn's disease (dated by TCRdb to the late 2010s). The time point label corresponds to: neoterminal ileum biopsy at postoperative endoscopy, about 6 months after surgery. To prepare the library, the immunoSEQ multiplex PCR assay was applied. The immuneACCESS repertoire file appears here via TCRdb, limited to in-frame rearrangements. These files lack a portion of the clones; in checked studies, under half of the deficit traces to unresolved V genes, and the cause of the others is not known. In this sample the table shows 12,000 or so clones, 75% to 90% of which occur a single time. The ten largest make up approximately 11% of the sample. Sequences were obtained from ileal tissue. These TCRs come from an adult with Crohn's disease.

The CDR3 is CASSQPLAEFTDTQYF. CDR3 coding DNA: TGTGCCAGCAGCCAACCACTAGCGGAATTCACAGATACGCAGTATTTT. The chain has TRBV7-9 and TRBJ2-3; 8 positions match TRBD2. J gave up 2 bases and V 5 bases, and 9 bases lay outside the gene matches. There are 16 residues in the CDR3. Germline V gene data show CDR1 as SEHNR and CDR2 as FQNEAQ (reference sequence).

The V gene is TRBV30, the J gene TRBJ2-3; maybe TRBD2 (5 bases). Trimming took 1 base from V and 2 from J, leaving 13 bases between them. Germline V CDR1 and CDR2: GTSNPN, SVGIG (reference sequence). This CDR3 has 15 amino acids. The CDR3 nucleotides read TGTGCCTGGAGTGAGGACTGGGCCCTCACAGATACGCAGTATTTT. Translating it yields CAWSEDWALTDTQYF.

The CDR3 sequence: CASSQEVQGQQYF. The CDR3 DNA follows: TGCGCCAGCAGCCAAGAGGTCCAGGGCCAGCAGTACTTC. This rearrangement joins TRBV4-1 to TRBJ2-7, with a possible D match to TRBD1 (5 bases). The germline V gene has CDR1 MGHRA and CDR2 YSYEKL. V was cut by 0 bases and J by 8 bases, with 11 bases left in between. The CDR3 is 13 residues long.

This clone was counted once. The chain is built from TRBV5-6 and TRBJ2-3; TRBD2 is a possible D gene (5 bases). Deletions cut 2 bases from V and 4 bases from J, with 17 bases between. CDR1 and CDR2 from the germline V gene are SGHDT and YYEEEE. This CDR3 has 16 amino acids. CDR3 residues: CASSFRRSSFADTQYF. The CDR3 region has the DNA TGTGCCAGCAGCTTCCGAAGATCTAGCTTCGCAGATACGCAGTATTTT.

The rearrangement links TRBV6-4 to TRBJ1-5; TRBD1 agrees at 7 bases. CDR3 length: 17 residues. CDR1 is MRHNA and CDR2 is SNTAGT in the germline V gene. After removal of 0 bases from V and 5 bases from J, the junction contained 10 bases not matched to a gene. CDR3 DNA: TGTGCCAGCAGTGACTCTATCCGCGACAGGGAGTATCAGCCCCAGCATTTT. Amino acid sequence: CASSDSIRDREYQPQHF.

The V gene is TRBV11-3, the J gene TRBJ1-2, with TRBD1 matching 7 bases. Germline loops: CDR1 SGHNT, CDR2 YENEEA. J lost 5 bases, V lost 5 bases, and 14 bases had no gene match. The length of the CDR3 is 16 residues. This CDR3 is CASSPSTGRPRYGYTF. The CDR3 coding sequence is TGTGCCAGCAGCCCCTCGACAGGGCGCCCTAGATATGGCTACACCTTC.

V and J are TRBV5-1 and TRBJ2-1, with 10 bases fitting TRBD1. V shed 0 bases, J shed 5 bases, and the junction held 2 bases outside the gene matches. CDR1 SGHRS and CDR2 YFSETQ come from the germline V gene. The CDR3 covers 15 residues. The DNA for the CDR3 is TGCGCCAGCAGCTTGGAAGGGACAGGGGACAATGAGCAGTTCTTC. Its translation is CASSLEGTGDNEQFF.

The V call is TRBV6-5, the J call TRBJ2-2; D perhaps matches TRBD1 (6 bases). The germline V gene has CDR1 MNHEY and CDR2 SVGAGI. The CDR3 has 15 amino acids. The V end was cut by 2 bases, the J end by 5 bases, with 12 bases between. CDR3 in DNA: TGTGCCAGCAGTTACAGAGGGGGACCTACCGGGGAGCTGTTTTTT. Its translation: CASSYRGGPTGELFF.

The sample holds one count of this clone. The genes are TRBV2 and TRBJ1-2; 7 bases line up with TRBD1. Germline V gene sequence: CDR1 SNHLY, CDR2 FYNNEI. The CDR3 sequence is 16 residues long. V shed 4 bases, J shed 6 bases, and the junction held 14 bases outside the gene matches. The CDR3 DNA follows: TGTGCCAGCAGTGGCCCCCTACAGGGGTCATTACATGGCTACACCTTC. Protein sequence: CASSGPLQGSLHGYTF.

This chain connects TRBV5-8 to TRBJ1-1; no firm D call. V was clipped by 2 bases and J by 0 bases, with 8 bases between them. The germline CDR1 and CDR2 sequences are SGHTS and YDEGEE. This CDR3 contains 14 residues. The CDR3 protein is CASSFQTLNTEAFF. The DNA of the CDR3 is TGTGCCAGCAGCTTTCAGACACTGAACACTGAAGCTTTCTTT.

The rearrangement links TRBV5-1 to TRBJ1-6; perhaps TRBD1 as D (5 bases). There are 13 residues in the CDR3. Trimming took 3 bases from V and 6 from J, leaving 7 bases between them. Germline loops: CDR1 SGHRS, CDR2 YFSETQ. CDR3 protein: CASSSDSNSPLHF. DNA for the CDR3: TGCGCCAGCAGCTCAGACAGTAATTCACCCCTCCACTTT.

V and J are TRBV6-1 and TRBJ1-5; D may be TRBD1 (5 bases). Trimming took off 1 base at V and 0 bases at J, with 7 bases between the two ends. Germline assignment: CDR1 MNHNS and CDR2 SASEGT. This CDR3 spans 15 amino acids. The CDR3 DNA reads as TGTGCCAGCAGTGAAGAGGGGAATAGCAATCAGCCCCAGCATTTT. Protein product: CASSEEGNSNQPQHF.

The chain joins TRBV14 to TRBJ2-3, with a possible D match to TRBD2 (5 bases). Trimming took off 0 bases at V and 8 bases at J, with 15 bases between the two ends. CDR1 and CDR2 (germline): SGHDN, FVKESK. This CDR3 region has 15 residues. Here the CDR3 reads CASSQDPKLGSTQYF. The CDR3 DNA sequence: TGTGCCAGCAGCCAAGACCCAAAACTGGGGAGTACGCAGTATTTT. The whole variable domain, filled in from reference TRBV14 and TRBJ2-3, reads EAGVTQFPSHSVIEKGQTVTLRCDPISGHDNLYWYRRVMGKEIKFLLHFVKESKQDESGMPNNRFLAERTGGTYSTLKVQPAELEDSGVYFCASSQDPKLGSTQYFGPGTRLTVL.

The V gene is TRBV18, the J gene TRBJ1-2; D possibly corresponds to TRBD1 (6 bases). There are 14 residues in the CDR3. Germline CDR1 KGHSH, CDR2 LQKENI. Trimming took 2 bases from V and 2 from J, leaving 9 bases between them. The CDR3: CASSPSGANYGYTF. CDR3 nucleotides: TGTGCCAGCTCACCATCAGGGGCGAACTATGGCTACACCTTC.

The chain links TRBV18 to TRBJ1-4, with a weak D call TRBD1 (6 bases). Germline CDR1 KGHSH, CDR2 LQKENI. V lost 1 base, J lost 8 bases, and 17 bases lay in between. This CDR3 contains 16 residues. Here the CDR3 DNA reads TGTGCCAGCTCACCACGGGGACCAGGGGCTGGGGAAAAACTGTTTTTT. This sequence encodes CASSPRGPGAGEKLFF.

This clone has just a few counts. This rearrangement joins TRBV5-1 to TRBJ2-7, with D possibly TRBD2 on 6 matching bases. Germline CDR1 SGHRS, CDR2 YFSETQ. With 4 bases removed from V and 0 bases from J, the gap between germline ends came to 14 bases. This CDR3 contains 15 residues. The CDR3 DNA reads TGCGCCAGCAGCCCGGCTGGGGGGTACTCCTACGAGCAGTACTTC. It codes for CASSPAGGYSYEQYF.

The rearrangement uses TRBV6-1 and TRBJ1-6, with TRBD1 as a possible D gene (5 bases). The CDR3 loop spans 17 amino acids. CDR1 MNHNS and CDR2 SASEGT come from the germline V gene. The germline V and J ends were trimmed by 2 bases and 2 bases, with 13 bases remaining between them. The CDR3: CASSERPGGAYNSPLHF. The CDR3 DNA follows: TGTGCCAGCAGTGAAAGGCCGGGGGGGGCCTATAATTCACCCCTCCACTTT.

The chain's CDR3 is CASSWDRGNTEAFF. Written as DNA, the CDR3 is TGCGCCAGCAGCTGGGACAGGGGGAACACTGAAGCTTTCTTT. The chain links TRBV5-1 to TRBJ1-1; 10 positions match TRBD1. Trimming took 3 bases from V and 1 from J; bases not matched to a gene: 0. The CDR3 consists of 14 residues. From germline, CDR1 is SGHRS and CDR2 YFSETQ.

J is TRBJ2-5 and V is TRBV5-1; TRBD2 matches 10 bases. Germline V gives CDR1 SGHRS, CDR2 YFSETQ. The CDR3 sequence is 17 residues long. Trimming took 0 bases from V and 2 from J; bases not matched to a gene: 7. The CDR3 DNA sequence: TGCGCCAGCAGCTTGGTTTTGCTAGCGGGGGATCAAGAGACCCAGTACTTC. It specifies CASSLVLLAGDQETQYF.

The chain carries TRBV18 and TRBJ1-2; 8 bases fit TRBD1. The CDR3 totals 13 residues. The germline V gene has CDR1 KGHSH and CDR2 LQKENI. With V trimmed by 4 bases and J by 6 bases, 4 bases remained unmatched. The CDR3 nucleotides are TGTGCCAGCTCACAGGACAGGGATGATGGCTACACCTTC. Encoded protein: CASSQDRDDGYTF.

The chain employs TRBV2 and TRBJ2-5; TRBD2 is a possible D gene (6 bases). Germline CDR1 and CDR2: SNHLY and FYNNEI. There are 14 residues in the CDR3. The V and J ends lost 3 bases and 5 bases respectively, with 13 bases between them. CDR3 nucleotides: TGTGCCAGCAGTGATAGCCTAGCGACGGAGACCCAGTACTTC. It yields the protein CASSDSLATETQYF.

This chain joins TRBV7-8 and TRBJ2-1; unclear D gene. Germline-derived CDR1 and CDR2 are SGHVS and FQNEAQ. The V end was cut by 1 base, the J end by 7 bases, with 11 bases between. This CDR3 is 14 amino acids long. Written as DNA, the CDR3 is TGTGCCAGCAGCTTAGTCGGTCTTAGTAATGAGCAGTTCTTC. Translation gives CASSLVGLSNEQFF.

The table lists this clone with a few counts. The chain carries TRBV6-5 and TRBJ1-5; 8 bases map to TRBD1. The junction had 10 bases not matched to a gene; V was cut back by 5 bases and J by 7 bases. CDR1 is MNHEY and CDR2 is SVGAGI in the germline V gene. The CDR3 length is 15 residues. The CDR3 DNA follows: TGTGCCAGCAGTCCCCTCCCGGACAGGGTCCAGCCCCAGCATTTT. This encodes CASSPLPDRVQPQHF.

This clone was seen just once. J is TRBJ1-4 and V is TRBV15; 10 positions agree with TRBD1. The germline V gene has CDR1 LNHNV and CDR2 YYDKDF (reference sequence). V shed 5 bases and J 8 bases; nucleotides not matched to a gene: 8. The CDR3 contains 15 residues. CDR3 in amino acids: CATSGRQGAGEKLFF. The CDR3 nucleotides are TGTGCCACCAGCGGCCGACAGGGGGCAGGAGAAAAACTGTTTTTT. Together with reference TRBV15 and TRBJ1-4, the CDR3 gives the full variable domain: DAMVIQNPRYQVTQFGKPVTLSCSQTLNHNVMYWYQQKSSQAPKLLFHYYDKDFNNEADTPDNFQSRRPNTSFCFLDIRSPGLGDTAMYLCATSGRQGAGEKLFFGSGTQLSVL.

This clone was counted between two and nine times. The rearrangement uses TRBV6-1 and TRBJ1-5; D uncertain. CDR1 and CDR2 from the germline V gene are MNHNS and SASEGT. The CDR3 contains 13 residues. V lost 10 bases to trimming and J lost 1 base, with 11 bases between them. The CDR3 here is CATSLFSNQPQHF. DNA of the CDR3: TGTGCCACAAGCCTCTTCAGCAATCAGCCCCAGCATTTT.

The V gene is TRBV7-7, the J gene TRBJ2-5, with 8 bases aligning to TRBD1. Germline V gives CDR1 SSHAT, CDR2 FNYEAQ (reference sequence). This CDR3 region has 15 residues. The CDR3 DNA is TGTGCTAGCGGAGTGACAGGGGATCTCCAAGAGACCCAGTACTTC. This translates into CASGVTGDLQETQYF.

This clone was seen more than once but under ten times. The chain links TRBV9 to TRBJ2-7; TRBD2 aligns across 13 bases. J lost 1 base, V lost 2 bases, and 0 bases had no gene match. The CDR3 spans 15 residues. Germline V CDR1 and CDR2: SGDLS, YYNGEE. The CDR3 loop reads CASSVTSGGSYEQYF. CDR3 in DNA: TGTGCCAGCAGCGTGACTAGCGGGGGGTCCTACGAGCAGTACTTC.